The T cell receptor beta chain under discussion was sequenced for a study of T cells in Graves' hyperthyroidism and ophthalmopathy. Points from the study as a whole: Ophthalmopathy, which appeared later, was predicted by the model a median roughly 6.5 months before onset.

Ten or more counts support this clonotype. The target antigen is unknown. Germline V gives CDR1 SGHTA, CDR2 FQGNSA. Trimming shortened V by 5 bases and J by 10 bases, and 17 bases separated the two germline ends. The CDR3 is 13 residues long. RNA transcripts served as the template for amplifying TCR beta CDR3 regions. With the HTBI primer set, the TCR CDR3 went through a first round of RT-PCR. From the multiplex PCR reads, TCRdb called clonotypes with MiXCR, one entry per CDR3 protein. Here the sample spans 550,000 to 650,000 distinct CDR3 sequences, 13% to 15% being singletons. The PBMCs were taken from roughly 9.3 ml of fresh peripheral blood.

This sequence originates from a middle-aged woman with Graves' hyperthyroidism. The chain carries TRBV7-2 and TRBJ1-1; tentatively, D is TRBD1 (6 bases). Sequenced input: blood. In DNA form, the CDR3 reads TGTGCCAGCAGCGCTGGACAGACTTTTCGAGCTTTCTTT. Protein: CASSAGQTFRAFF.